This TCR beta chain was identified during a study of blood T cell repertoires in COVID-19. Study in general: Material from acute and convalescent COVID-19 was sourced from the United States, Italy and Spain. T cells, B-cell-depleted T cells, or PBMCs supplied cDNA or gDNA.

How the authors handled the data: By means of reference gene primer amplification, nucleated cell counts were estimated. Produced via immunoSEQ multiplex PCR; TCRdb's table is partial and in-frame only. V and J calls and clone size follow that table, whereas D and trimming were derived from the DNA. The sample contains some 55,000 clones, 85% to 95% of which appear only once. Germline CDR1 and CDR2: SGHAT and FQNNGV. V lost 3 bases, J lost 3 bases, and 9 bases lay in between. This CDR3 spans 13 amino acids. Input material: peripheral blood. The rearrangement uses TRBV11-2 and TRBJ2-7; the D is unclear. The TCR was taken from a human donor in a cohort sampled during active COVID-19. The DNA of the CDR3 is TGTGCCAGCAGCTTCCACACGCACTACGAGCAGTACTTC. Encoded protein: CASSFHTHYEQYF. Using reference TRBV11-2 and TRBJ2-7 for the parts outside the CDR3, the full variable domain is EAGVAQSPRYKIIEKRQSVAFWCNPISGHATLYWYQQILGQGPKLLIQFQNNGVVDDSQLPKDRFSAERLKGVDSTLKIQPAKLEDSAVYLCASSFHTHYEQYFGPGTRLTVT.